This T cell receptor (beta chain) was observed in a study of blood T cell repertoires in COVID-19. Study information: The origin of the acute and convalescent COVID-19 samples was the United States, Italy and Spain. Sample material is recorded as cDNA or gDNA derived from T cells, B-cell-depleted T cells, or PBMCs.

Authors' methods: Scientists estimated how many nucleated cells there were by amplifying reference gene primers. Sequenced by immunoSEQ multiplex PCR; TCRdb stores in-frame clones only, minus some. V and J calls and clone size are those listed in that table; D and trimming were worked out from the DNA. The repertoire holds around 77,000 clones, with approximately 85% as singletons. The source of this sequence is an elderly man with acute or convalescent COVID-19. The sample taken for sequencing was peripheral blood.

The CDR3 sequence: CASSKKNREETQYF. The CDR3 bases are TGTGCCAGCAGCAAAAAGAACAGGGAGGAGACCCAGTACTTC. The J gene is TRBJ2-5, the V gene TRBV21-1; the listed D gene, TRBD1, was not tested against the DNA. TRBV21-1 represents a pseudogene. This CDR3 spans 14 amino acids.